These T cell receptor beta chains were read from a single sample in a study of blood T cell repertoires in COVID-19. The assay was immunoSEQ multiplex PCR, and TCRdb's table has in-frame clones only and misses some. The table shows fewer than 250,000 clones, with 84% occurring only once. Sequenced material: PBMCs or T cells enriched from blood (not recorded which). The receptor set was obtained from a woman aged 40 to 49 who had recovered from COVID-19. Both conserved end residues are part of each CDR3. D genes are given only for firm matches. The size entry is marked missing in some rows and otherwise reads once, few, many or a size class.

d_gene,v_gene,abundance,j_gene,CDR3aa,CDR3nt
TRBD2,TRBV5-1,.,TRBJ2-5,CASTLALVAGGEAETQYF,TGCGCCAGCACCCTAGCTTTGGTAGCGGGGGGAGAGGCGGAGACCCAGTACTTC
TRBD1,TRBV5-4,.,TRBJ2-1,CASSSGQTYNEQFF,TGTGCCAGCAGCTCGGGACAGACGTACAATGAGCAGTTCTTC
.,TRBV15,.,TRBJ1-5,CATSRSFLSNQPQHF,TGTGCCACCAGCAGATCCTTTCTTAGCAATCAGCCCCAGCATTTT
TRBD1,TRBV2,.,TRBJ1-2,CASSPLPGQGNRYGYTF,TGTGCCAGCAGTCCGTTGCCGGGACAGGGGAATCGGTATGGCTACACCTTC
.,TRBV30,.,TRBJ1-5,CAWGQERQPQHF,TGTGCCTGGGGACAAGAGCGTCAGCCCCAGCATTTT
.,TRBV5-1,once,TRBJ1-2,CASSAGGRDTNYGYTF,TGCGCCAGCAGCGCTGGAGGGCGGGATACTAACTATGGCTACACCTTC
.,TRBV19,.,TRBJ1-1,CASSNQVSTEAFF,TGTGCCAGTAGTAATCAGGTCAGCACTGAAGCTTTCTTT
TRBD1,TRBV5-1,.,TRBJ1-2,CASSPTGDYGYTF,TGCGCCAGCAGCCCGACAGGGGACTATGGCTACACCTTC
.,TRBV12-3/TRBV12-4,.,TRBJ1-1,CASSLAQGSEAFF,TGTGCCAGCAGTTTAGCACAGGGCAGTGAAGCTTTCTTT
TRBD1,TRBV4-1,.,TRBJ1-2,CASSQGTGGYGYTF,TGCGCCAGCAGCCAAGGGACAGGGGGTTATGGCTACACCTTC
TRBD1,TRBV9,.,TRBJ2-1,CASSQMGQGYNEQFF,TGTGCCAGCAGTCAAATGGGACAGGGGTACAATGAGCAGTTCTTC
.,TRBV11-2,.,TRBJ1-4,CASSLREGWEKLFF,TGTGCCAGCAGCTTAAGGGAGGGATGGGAAAAACTGTTTTTT
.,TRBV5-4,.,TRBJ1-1,CASSITGGNTEAFF,TGTGCCAGCAGCATAACGGGGGGGAACACTGAAGCTTTCTTT
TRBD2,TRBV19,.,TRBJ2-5,CASSDRGVETQYF,TGTGCCAGTAGTGACCGGGGGGTGGAGACCCAGTACTTC
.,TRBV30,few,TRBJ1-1,CAWSFSRGQAFF,TGTGCCTGGAGTTTTAGCAGGGGCCAAGCTTTCTTT
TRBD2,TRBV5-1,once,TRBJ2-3,CASSLGTSGRATDTQYF,TGCGCCAGCAGCTTGGGGACTAGCGGGAGGGCCACAGATACGCAGTATTTT
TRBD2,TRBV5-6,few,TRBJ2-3,CASSLLLAGMSTDTQYF,TGTGCCAGCAGCCTCCTACTAGCGGGCATGAGCACAGATACGCAGTATTTT
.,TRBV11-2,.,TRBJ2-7,CASSLGRVYEQYF,TGTGCCAGCAGCTTGGGCAGGGTCTACGAGCAGTACTTC
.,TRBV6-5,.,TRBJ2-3,CASSNRGGWADTQYF,TGTGCCAGCTCGAATAGGGGGGGCTGGGCAGATACGCAGTATTTT
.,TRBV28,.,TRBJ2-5,CASSLEAGQYF,TGTGCCAGCAGTTTAGAAGCAGGCCAGTACTTC